These 16 T cell receptor beta chains came from one sample sequenced in a study of CD8 T cells in Susac syndrome. An amount of RNA that ranged from roughly 0.45 to 1 ug was reverse transcribed with random hexamers. TCRdb used MiXCR to reprocess the immunoSEQ multiplex PCR reads, holding one entry per CDR3 protein. The sample holds roughly 200,000 distinct CDR3 sequences; just under 95% are singletons and the top ten take approximately 0.099%. The sample comprised CD4+ T cells from PBMCs. The source of these receptors is a human donor with Susac syndrome.

CDR3 residues: CASSAGYNLVNTEAFF. The CDR3 DNA reads TGTGCCAGCAGCGCCGGCTACAACCTGGTGAACACTGAAGCTTTCTTT. This chain connects TRBV9 to TRBJ1-1; D remains ambiguous. The CDR3 has 16 residues. V lost 3 bases to trimming and J lost 0 bases, with 15 bases between them. Germline V gene sequence: CDR1 SGDLS, CDR2 YYNGEE.

CDR3 amino acids: CASSDTLGNLYGYTF. In nucleotides, the CDR3 is TGTGCCAGCAGTGATACCCTCGGGAACCTCTATGGCTACACCTTC. V and J are TRBV25-1 and TRBJ1-2; no reliable D call. V lost 3 bases to trimming and J lost 4 bases, with 15 bases between them. CDR1 is MGHDK, CDR2 SYGVNS, per germline. The CDR3 has 15 amino acids.

This sequence joins TRBV5-4 and TRBJ2-3; the match to TRBD2 covers 7 bases. J was trimmed by 9 bases and V by 6 bases; bases with no gene match: 7. Germline V gene lookup returns CDR1 SGHNT and CDR2 YYREEE (reference sequence). The CDR3 totals 12 residues. As DNA, the CDR3 is TGTGCCAGCACCCTGGCCGGGGGGACGCAGTATTTT. Its protein is CASTLAGGTQYF.

The chain carries TRBV30 and TRBJ2-2; TRBD2 is a possible D gene (6 bases). Germline V gene sequence: CDR1 GTSNPN, CDR2 SVGIG (reference sequence). V was trimmed by 3 bases and J by 7 bases, leaving 6 bases between them. This CDR3 is built from 11 residues. This CDR3 reads CAWSGGGELFF. The CDR3 DNA reads as TGTGCCTGGAGCGGGGGCGGGGAGCTGTTTTTT.

The chain has TRBV5-8 and TRBJ2-2; no clear D. V dropped 6 bases and J dropped 6 bases, with 12 bases sitting between them. The CDR3 spans 13 residues. Germline-derived CDR1 and CDR2 are SGHTS and YDEGEE. CDR3 sequence: CASNSRLAGELFF. CDR3 bases: TGTGCCAGCAATTCTAGGTTAGCCGGGGAGCTGTTTTTT.

The CDR3 reads CASSPRVTEAFF. The CDR3 DNA is TGTGCCAGCAGCCCTAGGGTTACTGAAGCTTTCTTT. The genes are TRBV9 and TRBJ1-1, with unresolved D. The CDR3 spans 12 residues. Germline CDR1 is SGDLS and CDR2 is YYNGEE. Trimming stripped 4 bases from V and 5 bases from J, with 9 bases between.

This rearrangement joins TRBV11-2 to TRBJ1-6; D gene unclear. Per germline, CDR1 SGHAT and CDR2 FQNNGV. This CDR3 has 15 residues. V dropped 2 bases and J dropped 6 bases, with 11 bases sitting between them. The CDR3: CASSLLVKLNSPLHF. The CDR3 DNA reads TGTGCCAGCAGCTTATTGGTTAAACTTAATTCACCCCTCCACTTT.

The chain uses TRBV12-3 or TRBV12-4 and TRBJ2-5; 7 nucleotides align to TRBD1. The CDR3 length is 14 residues. V shed 5 bases, J shed 5 bases, and the junction held 8 bases outside the gene matches. The CDR3 DNA reads as TGTGCCAGCAGTGTATACAGGGGTCTGGAGACCCAGTACTTC. The encoded protein is CASSVYRGLETQYF.

This clonotype appeared a single time. V gene TRBV6-1 combines with J gene TRBJ2-3; D unclear. Germline V lookup: CDR1 MNHNS, CDR2 SASEGT. The CDR3 contains 13 residues. V lost 6 bases and J 2 bases, leaving 9 bases between the germline ends. The CDR3 region has the DNA TGTGCCAGCAGCTTGGAGCACACAGATACGCAGTATTTT. Protein sequence: CASSLEHTDTQYF.

The V and J genes are TRBV6-2 or TRBV6-3 and TRBJ2-1; no clear D. V shed 2 bases and J shed 6 bases, with 2 bases lying between them. Germline values: CDR1 MNHEY, CDR2 SVGEGT. The CDR3 contains 11 residues. CDR3 sequence reads: CASSYPNEQFF. CDR3 nucleotides: TGTGCCAGCAGTTACCCCAATGAGCAGTTCTTC.

This chain connects TRBV21-1 to TRBJ2-6; TRBD1, as called in the table, went unchecked against the DNA. TRBV21-1 is a recognized pseudogene. This CDR3 comprises 16 residues. The CDR3 DNA reads TGTGCCAGCAGTCAAGGTGAAGGGGCTGGGGCCAACGTCCTGACTTTC. Its protein product is CASSQGEGAGANVLTF.

This clonotype occurred a few times. The V call is TRBV2, the J call TRBJ2-3, with D perhaps matching TRBD2 (6 bases). The V end was cut by 3 bases, the J end by 5 bases, with 15 bases between. The CDR3 extends over 15 amino acids. Germline CDR1 and CDR2: SNHLY and FYNNEI. The CDR3, as DNA: TGTGCCAGCAGTGACCGGGGACTCTCGGGAGATACGCAGTATTTT. Protein: CASSDRGLSGDTQYF.

The rearrangement uses TRBV3-1 and TRBJ2-7, with 7 bases lining up with TRBD1. The germline V gene has CDR1 LGHDT and CDR2 YNNKEL (reference sequence). V shed 4 bases, J shed 5 bases, and the junction held 11 bases outside the gene matches. The CDR3 has 15 amino acids. The CDR3 reads CASSLEIGTVHEQYF. Here the CDR3 DNA reads TGTGCCAGCAGCCTCGAGATCGGGACAGTACACGAGCAGTACTTC.

The chain combines TRBV5-1 with TRBJ2-1, with 7 nucleotides matching TRBD2. The CDR3 loop spans 16 amino acids. The V segment lost 1 base and the J segment 1 base; nucleotides outside the gene matches: 5. Germline values: CDR1 SGHRS, CDR2 YFSETQ. Written as DNA, the CDR3 is TGCGCCAGCAGCTTGAGGGGAGCGGGATCCTACAATGAGCAGTTCTTC. This gives the protein CASSLRGAGSYNEQFF. Based on the CDR3 plus reference TRBV5-1 and TRBJ2-1, the full variable domain is KAGVTQTPRYLIKTRGQQVTLSCSPISGHRSVSWYQQTPGQGLQFLFEYFSETQRNKGNFPGRFSGRQFSNSRSEMNVSTLELGDSALYLCASSLRGAGSYNEQFFGPGTRLTVL.

This rearrangement joins TRBV6-1 to TRBJ1-5, with a weak D call TRBD1 (6 bases). V was trimmed by 6 bases and J by 1 base, leaving 10 bases between them. The CDR3 extends over 14 amino acids. In germline, CDR1 is MNHNS, CDR2 SASEGT. The CDR3, as DNA: TGTGCCAGCAGGGTTACAGGGAGCAATCAGCCCCAGCATTTT. It encodes CASRVTGSNQPQHF.

The V gene is TRBV6-2 or TRBV6-3, the J gene TRBJ1-2; no definite D call. The CDR3 runs 13 residues. Trimming shortened V by 10 bases and J by 2 bases, and 14 bases separated the two germline ends. Germline loops: CDR1 MNHEY, CDR2 SVGEGT. CDR3 coding DNA: TGTGCCATCCCGCCGTCTCGGAACTATGGCTACACCTTC. Translated, it gives CAIPPSRNYGYTF.